The 2 T cell receptor beta chains presented below share a single source sample, sequenced in a study of shared clonotypes between healthy human individuals. Data came from immunoSEQ multiplex PCR; TCRdb stores just in-frame clones and leaves some out. The sample shows 490,000 or so clones, 79% of them seen only once. Specimen: PBMCs. These receptors were obtained from a woman in her thirties or forties in good health. Some clones in this sample may be carry-over from other donors' samples.

The chain employs TRBV4-2 and TRBJ2-3; 14 bases map to TRBD2. Germline CDR1 is LGHNA and CDR2 is YNFKEQ. V was pared by 5 bases and J by 6 bases, with 10 bases of the junction left unmatched. This CDR3 is 17 amino acids long. CDR3 residues: CASSGQTSGRATDTQYF. For the CDR3, the DNA is TGTGCCAGCAGCGGGCAGACTAGCGGGAGGGCCACGGATACGCAGTATTTT.

The chain uses TRBV9 and TRBJ2-5; 9 bases align to TRBD1. Losses at the gene ends were 0 bases for V and 4 bases for J; bases not matched to a gene: 4. The CDR3 length is 15 residues. The germline V gene has CDR1 SGDLS and CDR2 YYNGEE. CDR3 amino acids: CASSVGRDRVETQYF. The CDR3 DNA follows: TGTGCCAGCAGCGTAGGTCGGGACAGGGTAGAGACCCAGTACTTC.